This TCR beta chain was captured by sequencing in a study of blood T cells in healthy people across ages. Isolation per sample recovered at least 7 million PBMCs. J lost 6 bases, V lost 0 bases, and 8 bases had no gene match. Germline-derived CDR1 and CDR2 are DFQATT and SNEGSKA (reference sequence). The CDR3 has 16 residues. The authors ran a second PCR of about 7 to 11 cycles using a sample-barcoded 5' primer and a J-beta primer mix. TCRdb re-called the 5' RACE reads with MiXCR, one entry per CDR3 protein. The sample records 1,300,000 or so distinct CDR3 sequences, approximately 59% being singletons.

This rearrangement joins TRBV20-1 to TRBJ2-1, with 10 bases that match TRBD2. The sequenced sample was blood. This TCR came from a man aged 18 to 30 in good health. This CDR3 is CSARDSSGRAPNEQFF. The CDR3 bases are TGCAGTGCTAGAGATTCCAGCGGGAGGGCTCCCAATGAGCAGTTCTTC.